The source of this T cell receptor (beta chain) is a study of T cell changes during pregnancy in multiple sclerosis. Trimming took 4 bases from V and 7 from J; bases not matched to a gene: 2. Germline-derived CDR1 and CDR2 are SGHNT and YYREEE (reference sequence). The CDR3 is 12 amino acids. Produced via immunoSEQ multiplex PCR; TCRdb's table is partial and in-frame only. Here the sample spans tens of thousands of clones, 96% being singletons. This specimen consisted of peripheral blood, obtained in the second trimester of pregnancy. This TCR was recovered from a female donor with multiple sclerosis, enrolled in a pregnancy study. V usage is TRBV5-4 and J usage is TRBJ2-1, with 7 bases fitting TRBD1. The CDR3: CASSTGVNEQFF. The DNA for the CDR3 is TGTGCCAGCAGCACAGGGGTAAATGAGCAGTTCTTC.